These 7 T cell receptor beta chains were sequenced from one sample in a study of control samples from healthy donors and cancer patients. The repertoire was sequenced with immunoSEQ multiplex PCR; TCRdb's copy has only in-frame clones and lacks some. The sample yields approximately 100,000 clones, 85% to 90% seen once. Sequencing was performed on blood. The receptors come from a man aged 25-40 years in good health.

The genes are TRBV5-1 and TRBJ2-1; D may be TRBD1 or TRBD2 (5 bases each). In germline, CDR1 is SGHRS, CDR2 YFSETQ. There are 15 residues in the CDR3. V lost 3 bases to trimming and J lost 1 base, with 11 bases between them. CDR3 residues: CASSSGRRSYNEQFF. DNA for the CDR3: TGCGCCAGCAGCTCGGGGCGTCGGTCCTACAATGAGCAGTTCTTC.

V usage is TRBV4-1 and J usage is TRBJ2-3; 11 nucleotides line up with TRBD2. This CDR3 has 16 amino acids. V was clipped by 4 bases and J by 4 bases; unmatched bases: 7. Germline V gene data show CDR1 as MGHRA and CDR2 as YSYEKL. The chain's CDR3 is CASSPRLAGNADTQYF. The DNA of the CDR3 is TGCGCCAGCAGCCCCCGACTAGCGGGAAACGCAGATACGCAGTATTTT.

The V gene is TRBV27, the J gene TRBJ1-5; maybe TRBD1 (6 bases). Trimming removed 6 bases from V and 7 bases from J, with 10 bases in between. Looked up from germline, CDR1 is MNHEY and CDR2 is SMNVEV (reference sequence). The CDR3 covers 12 residues. The CDR3 loop reads CASSSGEQPQHF. CDR3 bases: TGTGCCAGCAGCTCAGGGGAACAGCCCCAGCATTTT.

The chain carries TRBV27 and TRBJ2-5; tentatively, D is TRBD2 (6 bases). The CDR3 has 16 residues. From germline, CDR1 is MNHEY and CDR2 SMNVEV (reference sequence). Trimming left V 5 bases short and J 2 bases short, with 18 bases between. In DNA form, the CDR3 reads TGTGCCAGCAGTCCTCCCTTGGGGAGCGGGCAAGAGACCCAGTACTTC. Translating it yields CASSPPLGSGQETQYF.

CDR3 nucleotides: TGTGCCATCAGTGAATCAGGGTATAGAAGCTATGGCTACACCTTC. Translating it yields CAISESGYRSYGYTF. This sequence joins TRBV10-3 and TRBJ1-2; maybe TRBD1 (5 bases). Germline CDR1 ENHRY, CDR2 SYGVKD. The CDR3 runs to 15 residues. The ends were cut back, 3 bases at V and 4 bases at J, with 15 bases in the middle.

The V and J genes are TRBV4-2 and TRBJ1-2, with D possibly matching TRBD1 (6 bases). The V end lost 1 base, the J end lost 1 base, and 19 bases lay between the germline ends. The length of the CDR3 is 18 residues. Germline CDR1 LGHNA, CDR2 YNFKEQ. The CDR3 here is CASSQAVSTGNVNYGYTF. The DNA of the CDR3 is TGTGCCAGCAGCCAAGCGGTATCAACAGGGAATGTTAACTATGGCTACACCTTC.

This rearrangement joins TRBV24-1 to TRBJ2-2; 9 nucleotides agree with TRBD1. Trimming cost V 4 bases and J 7 bases; bases outside gene matches: 12. CDR3 length: 17 amino acids. CDR1 is KGHDR, CDR2 SFDVKD, per germline. This CDR3 reads CATSDTGTGISFGELFF. CDR3 bases: TGTGCCACCAGTGACACCGGGACAGGGATTTCGTTCGGGGAGCTGTTTTTT.